Described below is a single T cell receptor beta chain sequence and its context. The target antigen is unknown. This sample is part of a study of STAT5B mutations in CD4+ large granular lymphocyte leukemia. Overall study findings and caveats: Higher CD4+ than CD8+ T-LGLL clonality might reflect small sample size. TRBV06-family usage was enriched in top patient clones (8/27) versus controls (2/35).

Profiling relied on immunoSEQ multiplex PCR, and the TCRdb table lists in-frame clones only, not all of them. The data show tens of thousands of clones, 80% to 90% seen once. The V gene end was trimmed by 4 bases and the J gene end by 3 bases; junction bases not matched to a gene: 9. Per germline, CDR1 SGHRS and CDR2 YFSETQ. The CDR3 length is 15 residues. The chain has TRBV5-1 and TRBJ1-1; TRBD1 aligns across 7 bases. The specimen sequenced was CD4+ T cells from blood buffy coats. This sequence originates from a human donor in good health. This chain's CDR3 is CASSPQGGVDTEAFF. The CDR3 nucleotides are TGCGCCAGCAGCCCGCAGGGGGGGGTGGACACTGAAGCTTTCTTT.